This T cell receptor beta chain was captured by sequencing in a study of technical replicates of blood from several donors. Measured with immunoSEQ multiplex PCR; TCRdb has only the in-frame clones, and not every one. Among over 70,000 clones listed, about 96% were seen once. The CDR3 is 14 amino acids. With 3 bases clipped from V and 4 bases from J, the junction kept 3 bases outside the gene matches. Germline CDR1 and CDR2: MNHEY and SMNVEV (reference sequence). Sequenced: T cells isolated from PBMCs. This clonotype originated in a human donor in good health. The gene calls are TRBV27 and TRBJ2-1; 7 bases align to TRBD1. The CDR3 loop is CASSFTGAYNEQFF. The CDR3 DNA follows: TGTGCCAGCAGTTTCACAGGGGCTTACAATGAGCAGTTCTTC.